The 8 T cell receptor delta chains reported below all come from one sample, sequenced in a study of in vitro expanded adult blood gammadelta T cells. TCRdb re-called the 5' RACE reads using CATT. Of approximately 590 delta-chain clones listed, roughly 29% are singletons. Live CD3+ TCRgammadelta+ Vgamma9+ Vdelta2+ T cells were FACS-sorted after expansion. Zoledronate at 0.8 to 1 uM was applied to PBMC for one day, followed by three washes. IL-2 was replenished every 3 to 4 days during an approximately 13-day expansion. For these receptors, no antigen is known. Material: gamma-delta T cells from peripheral blood expanded in culture, obtained from an in vitro culture stimulated with zoledronate. The receptors were sampled from an adult in good health.

Concerning this clone: TCRdb attributes to this sequence the protein of a much larger clone, which differs from the DNA translation at residue 3; a read error is likely, and the protein displayed is translated from the DNA. The V gene was identified as TRDV2, while no J gene was called; no DNA check was done on the table's D call, TRDD3. Germline lookup yields CDR1 GEAIGNYY and CDR2 EKD. This CDR3 has 18 residues. In DNA, the CDR3 is TGTGCCAGTGACTCCGTAAGGGGGATAGGAAAGTACACCGATAAGCTCATCTTT. It encodes CASDSVRGIGKYTDKLIF.

About this clone itself: A far bigger clonotype differs at one base, so this is likely a read error. This same CDR3 is encoded by further DNA sequences in the sample. This chain connects TRDV2 to TRDJ3; 12 positions agree with TRDD3. As TCRdb names no J gene, one was assigned here on the basis of a DNA match to germline. Germline V gives CDR1 GEAIGNYY, CDR2 EKD. After removal of 0 bases from V and 1 base from J, the junction contained 12 bases not matched to a gene. This CDR3 is built from 22 residues. CDR3 bases: TGTGCCTGTGACACCGTTAGTGTTCTGGGGGATACGGAATCCTGGGACACCCGACAGATGTTTTTC. Protein product: CACDTVSVLGDTESWDTRQMFF.

In this sample, this clone is large. The chain employs TRDV2 and TRDJ1; 10 positions agree with TRDD3. Germline CDR1 is GEAIGNYY and CDR2 is EKD. Trimming at V came to 3 bases and at J to 2 bases, leaving 5 bases not matched to a gene. The CDR3 has 15 amino acids. CDR3 in DNA: TGTGCCTGTGACGGACTGGGGGATGGAACCGATAAACTCATCTTT. Protein sequence: CACDGLGDGTDKLIF.

This clone rates as large (0.1 to 1%). V is TRDV2 and J is TRDJ1; 11 nucleotides line up with TRDD3. Per the germline V gene, CDR1 is GEAIGNYY and CDR2 is EKD. There are 20 residues in the CDR3. Germline trimming cut 2 bases from V and 9 bases from J; bases unmatched to any gene: 25. CDR3 amino acids: CACDKVRQDWGIELRYELIF. The CDR3 DNA reads as TGTGCCTGTGACAAGGTCCGACAAGACTGGGGGATAGAACTCAGATACGAACTCATCTTT.

Comment on this clone: A far larger clone is just one base off, so this is likely a read error. The chain is built from TRDV2 and TRDJ3; 8 bases fit TRDD3. TCRdb leaves out the J gene; it was filled in here by matching the DNA to germline. CDR3 length: 23 amino acids. Germline values: CDR1 GEAIGNYY, CDR2 EKD. CDR3 coding DNA: TGTGCCAGTGACACCCTCGATACTGGGGGTCCCCTACCCCCCTCCTGGGACACCCGACAGATGTTTTTC. This sequence encodes CASDTLDTGGPLPPSWDTRQMFF.

Sample share makes this clone large. The V call is TRDV2, the J call TRDJ1, with 9 nucleotides matching TRDD3. V trimming: 3 bases; J trimming: 7 bases; junction bases outside the gene matches: 5. This CDR3 spans 13 amino acids. Germline V gene sequence: CDR1 GEAIGNYY, CDR2 EKD. The CDR3 sequence: CACDLLGDPKLIF. CDR3 coding DNA: TGTGCCTGTGACCTACTGGGGGACCCTAAACTCATCTTT.

This clone has a handful of counts. This may be a read error: a much more frequent sequence differs by one nucleotide. This same CDR3 is encoded by further DNA sequences in the sample. The chain joins TRDV2 to TRDJ1; 7 nucleotides match TRDD3. The CDR3 spans 17 residues. Germline V lookup: CDR1 GEAIGNYY, CDR2 EKD. The CDR3 region is CACDTTLLGMDTDKLIF. The CDR3, as DNA: TGTGCCTGTGACACTACCTTACTGGGGATGGACACAGATAAACTCATCTTT.

On this clone itself: Since a much larger clone is just one base distant, this may be a read error. V is TRDV2 and J is TRDJ1, with no clear D. The J gene is absent in TCRdb and was assigned here via DNA matching to germline. This CDR3 is built from 19 residues. Germline V gene data show CDR1 as GEAIGNYY and CDR2 as EKD. Here the CDR3 DNA reads TGTGCCTGTGACCGACTTAACACCGGGGCCCCAAAGAACACCGATGAACTCATCTTT. This codes for CACDRLNTGAPKNTDELIF.